This T cell receptor beta chain was documented in a study of regulatory T cells in long-lasting Graves disease. Whole-study findings and limits: Persistent Graves' patients showed less TCR diversity than newly diagnosed ones. Persistent disease exhibited a predilection for TRBV28, TRBJ1-2 and TRBJ2-5.

The TCR beta library used iRepertoire HTBI primers with Arm-PCR amplification of CDR3. TCRdb re-called the multiplex PCR reads through MiXCR, storing one row per CDR3 protein. Among hundreds of thousands of distinct CDR3 sequences listed, 15% to 20% were seen once. The CDR3 is 13 residues long. V lost 7 bases and J lost 6; bases outside the gene matches: 5. Germline V gene data show CDR1 as MNHEY and CDR2 as SVGEGT. Indicated time point: newly diagnosed GD, antithyroid drugs for less than 3 months. The TCR library used RNA extracted from PBMCs. This clonotype came up many times. Its specificity is not known. This same sample was also part of a study on T cells in Graves' hyperthyroidism and ophthalmopathy. As reported in that work: The definition of stable Graves' hyperthyroidism was no ophthalmopathy progression within 18 months.

Specimen: peripheral blood mononuclear cells (PBMCs), collected at new diagnosis, from a patient treated with antithyroid drugs. The TCR sequence derives from a woman aged 25 to 45 with Graves disease. The chain links TRBV6-2 or TRBV6-3 to TRBJ2-1; 8 bases agree with TRBD2. In nucleotides, the CDR3 is TGTGCCAGCAATACGGGGGGGACCAATGAGCAGTTCTTC. The encoded protein is CASNTGGTNEQFF.